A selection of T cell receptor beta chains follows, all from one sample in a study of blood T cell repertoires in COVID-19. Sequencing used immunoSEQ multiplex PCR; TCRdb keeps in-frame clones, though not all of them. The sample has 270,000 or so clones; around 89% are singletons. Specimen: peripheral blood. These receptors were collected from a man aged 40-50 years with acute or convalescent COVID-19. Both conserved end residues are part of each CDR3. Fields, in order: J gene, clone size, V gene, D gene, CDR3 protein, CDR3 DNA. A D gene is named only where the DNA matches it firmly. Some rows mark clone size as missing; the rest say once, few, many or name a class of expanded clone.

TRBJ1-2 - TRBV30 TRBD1 CAWSRGGTGGKGNYGYTF TGTGCCTGGAGTCGAGGTGGGACAGGGGGCAAGGGGAACTATGGCTACACCTTC
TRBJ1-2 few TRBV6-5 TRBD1 CASSPDRGGYGYTF TGTGCCAGCAGTCCGGACAGGGGAGGCTATGGCTACACCTTC
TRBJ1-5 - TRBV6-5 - CASSLGGGDVQPQHF TGTGCCAGCAGCCTCGGGGGGGGTGACGTTCAGCCCCAGCATTTT
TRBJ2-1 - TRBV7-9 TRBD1 CASSLSGTGWNNEQFF TGTGCCAGCAGCTTATCCGGGACAGGGTGGAACAATGAGCAGTTCTTC
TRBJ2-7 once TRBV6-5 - CASSYSRMAGEQYF TGTGCCAGCAGTTACTCCCGCATGGCTGGCGAGCAGTACTTC
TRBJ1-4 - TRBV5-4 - CASSVGGGINEKLFF TGTGCCAGCAGCGTCGGTGGGGGGATTAATGAAAAACTGTTTTTT
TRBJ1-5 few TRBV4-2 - CASSHPYSNQPQHF TGTGCCAGCAGCCACCCCTATAGCAATCAGCCCCAGCATTTT
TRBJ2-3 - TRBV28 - CASSPYTDTQYF TGTGCCAGCAGTCCGTACACAGATACGCAGTATTTT
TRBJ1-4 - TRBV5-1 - CASSLGSATNEKLFF TGCGCCAGCAGCTTGGGTTCAGCAACTAATGAAAAACTGTTTTTT
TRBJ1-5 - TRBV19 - CASSPPGGADQPQHF TGTGCCAGTAGTCCCCCGGGCGGGGCCGATCAGCCCCAGCATTTT
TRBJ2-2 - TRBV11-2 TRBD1 CASGSGGAAGELFF TGTGCCAGCGGTTCAGGGGGCGCGGCCGGGGAGCTGTTTTTT
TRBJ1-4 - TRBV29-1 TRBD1 CSVLSGTGNEKLFF TGCAGCGTACTTTCGGGGACAGGGAATGAAAAACTGTTTTTT
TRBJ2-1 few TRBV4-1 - CASSQDRNRYNEQFF TGCGCCAGCAGCCAAGATCGGAACAGGTACAATGAGCAGTTCTTC
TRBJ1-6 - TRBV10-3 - CAISEQGWNSPLHF TGTGCCATCAGTGAACAGGGCTGGAATTCACCCCTCCACTTT
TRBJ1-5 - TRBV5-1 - CASSLWENQPQHF TGCGCCAGCAGCTTGTGGGAGAACCAGCCCCAGCATTTT
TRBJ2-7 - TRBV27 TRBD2 CASSGGGTSPKEQYF TGTGCCAGCAGTGGGGGGGGGACTTCACCTAAAGAGCAGTACTTC
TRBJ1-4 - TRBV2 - CASRARGGATNEKLFF TGTGCCAGCAGGGCAAGGGGAGGGGCAACTAATGAAAAACTGTTTTTT
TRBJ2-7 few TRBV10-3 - CAITLDSSYEQYF TGTGCCATCACCCTGGACAGCTCCTACGAGCAGTACTTC
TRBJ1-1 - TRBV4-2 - CASSSPTGKNTEAFF TGTGCCAGCAGCTCACCGACAGGAAAGAACACTGAAGCTTTCTTT
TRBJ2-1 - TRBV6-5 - CASRERSSYNEQFF TGTGCCAGCAGAGAGCGGAGCTCCTACAATGAGCAGTTCTTC
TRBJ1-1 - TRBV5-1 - CASSFQHMNTEAFF TGCGCCAGCAGCTTCCAACACATGAACACTGAAGCTTTCTTT
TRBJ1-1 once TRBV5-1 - CASSLFQGKAFF TGCGCCAGCAGCTTATTTCAGGGTAAAGCTTTCTTT
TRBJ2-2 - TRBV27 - CASSGQPNTGELFF TGTGCCAGCAGCGGACAGCCGAACACCGGGGAGCTGTTTTTT
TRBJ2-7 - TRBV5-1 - CASSLAGGTLDF TGCGCCAGCAGCTTGGCTGGCGGGACCTTAGACTTC
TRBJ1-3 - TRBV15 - CATSRDGPGYGTIYF TGTGCCACCAGCAGAGATGGGCCGGGGTACGGCACCATATATTTT
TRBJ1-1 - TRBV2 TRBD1 CASTATTGTGTEAFF TGTGCCAGCACCGCTACGACAGGGACTGGCACTGAAGCTTTCTTT
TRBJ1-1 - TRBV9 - CASSVGSGRGEAFF TGTGCCAGCAGCGTAGGATCCGGGAGGGGTGAAGCTTTCTTT